This TCR beta chain was identified during a study of T cell responses to AZD1222 COVID-19 vaccine. Clones were read by immunoSEQ multiplex PCR, and TCRdb kept only the in-frame ones, dropping some. The data contain 150,000 to 200,000 clones, 85% to 95% of them seen just once; the ten biggest clones take up over 1%. V lost 0 bases to trimming and J lost 4 bases, with 15 bases between them. Germline CDR1 reads SGHNT; CDR2 reads YENEEA. The CDR3 consists of 16 residues. This specimen was peripheral blood, taken on day 0 of AZD1222 vaccination. This chain connects TRBV11-3 to TRBJ1-1; D ambiguous. This clonotype originated in an adult in good health. In nucleotides, the CDR3 is TGTGCCAGCAGCTTAGATTATTCAGGCTCGGGCACTGAAGCTTTCTTT. Translation: CASSLDYSGSGTEAFF.